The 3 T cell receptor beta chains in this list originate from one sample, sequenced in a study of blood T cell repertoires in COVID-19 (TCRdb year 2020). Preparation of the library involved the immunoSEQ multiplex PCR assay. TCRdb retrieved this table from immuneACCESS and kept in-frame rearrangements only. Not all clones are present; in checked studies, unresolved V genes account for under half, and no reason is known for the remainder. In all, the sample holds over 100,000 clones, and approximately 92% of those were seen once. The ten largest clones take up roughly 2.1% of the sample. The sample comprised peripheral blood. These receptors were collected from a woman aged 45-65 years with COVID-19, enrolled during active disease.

This CDR3 reads CASSLSKGVPLRGANVLTF. DNA of the CDR3: TGTGCCAGCAGCTTGAGTAAGGGAGTCCCACTGAGGGGGGCCAACGTCCTGACTTTC. V usage is TRBV7-9 and J usage is TRBJ2-6; maybe TRBD2 (5 bases). This CDR3 is built from 19 residues. The ends were cut back, 3 bases at V and 4 bases at J, with 22 bases in the middle. The germline gives CDR1 SEHNR, CDR2 FQNEAQ (reference sequence).

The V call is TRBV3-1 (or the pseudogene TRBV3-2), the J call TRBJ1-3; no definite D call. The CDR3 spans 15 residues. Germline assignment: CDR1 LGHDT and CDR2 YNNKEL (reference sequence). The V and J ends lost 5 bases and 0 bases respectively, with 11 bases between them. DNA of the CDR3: TGTGCCAGCAGCTCACACCGGGGCTCTGGAAACACCATATATTTT. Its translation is CASSSHRGSGNTIYF.

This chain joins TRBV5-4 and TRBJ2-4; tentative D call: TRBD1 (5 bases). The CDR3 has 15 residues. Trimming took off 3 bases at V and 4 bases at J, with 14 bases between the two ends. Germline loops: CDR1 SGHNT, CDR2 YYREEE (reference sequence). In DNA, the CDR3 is TGTGCCAGCAGCTCCCCGACAGTTGATAAAAACATTCAGTACTTC. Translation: CASSSPTVDKNIQYF.